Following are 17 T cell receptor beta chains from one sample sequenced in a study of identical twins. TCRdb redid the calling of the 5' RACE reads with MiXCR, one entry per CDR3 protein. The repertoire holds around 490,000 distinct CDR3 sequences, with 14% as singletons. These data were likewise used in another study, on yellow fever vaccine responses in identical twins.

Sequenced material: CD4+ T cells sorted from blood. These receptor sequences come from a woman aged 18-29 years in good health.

The CDR3 nucleotides are TGCAGTGCTAGCGTCGTCCAGGGCTTAGAGACCCAGTACTTC. Residues: CSASVVQGLETQYF. The chain carries TRBV20-1 and TRBJ2-5; D perhaps matches TRBD1 (5 bases). The CDR3 sequence is 14 residues long. The germline V and J ends were trimmed by 3 bases and 4 bases, with 15 bases remaining between them. The germline V gene encodes CDR1 DFQATT and CDR2 SNEGSKA (reference sequence).

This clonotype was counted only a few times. CDR3 nucleotides: TGCAGTGCTAGGGAAAGACTAGCGGGCACAGATACGCAGTATTTT. Protein sequence: CSARERLAGTDTQYF. The V and J genes are TRBV20-1 and TRBJ2-3; 9 nucleotides line up with TRBD2. CDR3 size: 15 residues. The germline V gene encodes CDR1 DFQATT and CDR2 SNEGSKA (reference sequence). V lost 3 bases, J lost 1 base, and 5 bases stayed unmatched.

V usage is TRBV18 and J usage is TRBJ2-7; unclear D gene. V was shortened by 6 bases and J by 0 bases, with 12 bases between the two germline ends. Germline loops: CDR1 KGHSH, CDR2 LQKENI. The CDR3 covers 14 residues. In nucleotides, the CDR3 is TGTGCCAGCTCTCCAAGTATTAACTCCTACGAGCAGTACTTC. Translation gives CASSPSINSYEQYF.

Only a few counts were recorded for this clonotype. CDR3 sequence reads: CSVEVVNEQYF. In DNA form, the CDR3 reads TGCAGCGTTGAAGTCGTCAACGAGCAGTACTTC. This chain links TRBV29-1 with TRBJ2-7; D is unclear. The V and J ends lost 1 base and 5 bases respectively, with 6 bases between them. The CDR3 has 11 amino acids. CDR1 and CDR2 (germline): SQVTM, ANQGSEA.

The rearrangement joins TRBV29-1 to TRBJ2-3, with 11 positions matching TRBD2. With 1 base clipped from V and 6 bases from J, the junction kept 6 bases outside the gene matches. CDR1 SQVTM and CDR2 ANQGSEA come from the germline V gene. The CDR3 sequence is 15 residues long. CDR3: CSVEGTASGRDTQYF. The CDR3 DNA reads TGCAGCGTTGAAGGTACCGCTAGCGGGAGGGATACGCAGTATTTT.

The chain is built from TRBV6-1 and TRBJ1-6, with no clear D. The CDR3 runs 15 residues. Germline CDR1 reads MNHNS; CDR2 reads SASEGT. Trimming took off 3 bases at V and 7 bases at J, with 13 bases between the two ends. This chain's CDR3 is CASSEGGGLNSPLHF. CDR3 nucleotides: TGTGCCAGCAGTGAGGGAGGAGGGCTGAATTCACCCCTCCACTTT.

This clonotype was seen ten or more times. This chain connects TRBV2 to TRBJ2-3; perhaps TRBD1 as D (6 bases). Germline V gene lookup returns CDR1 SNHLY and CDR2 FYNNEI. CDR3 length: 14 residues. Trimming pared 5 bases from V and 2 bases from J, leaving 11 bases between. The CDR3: CASSRDIYTDTQYF. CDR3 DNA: TGTGCCAGCAGTCGGGACATCTACACAGATACGCAGTATTTT.

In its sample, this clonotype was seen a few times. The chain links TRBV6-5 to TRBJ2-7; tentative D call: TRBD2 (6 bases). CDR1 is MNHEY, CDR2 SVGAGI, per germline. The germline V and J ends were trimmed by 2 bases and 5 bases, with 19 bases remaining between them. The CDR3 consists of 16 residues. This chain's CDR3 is CASSYGRAGRLDEQYF. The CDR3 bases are TGTGCCAGCAGTTACGGCCGGGCGGGACGACTGGACGAGCAGTACTTC.

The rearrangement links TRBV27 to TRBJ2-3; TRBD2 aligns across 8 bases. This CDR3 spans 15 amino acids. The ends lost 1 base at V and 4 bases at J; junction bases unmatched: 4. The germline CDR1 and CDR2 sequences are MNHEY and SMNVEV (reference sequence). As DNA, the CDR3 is TGTGCCAGCAGTTTATATGTGACTAGCGCAGATACGCAGTATTTT. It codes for CASSLYVTSADTQYF.

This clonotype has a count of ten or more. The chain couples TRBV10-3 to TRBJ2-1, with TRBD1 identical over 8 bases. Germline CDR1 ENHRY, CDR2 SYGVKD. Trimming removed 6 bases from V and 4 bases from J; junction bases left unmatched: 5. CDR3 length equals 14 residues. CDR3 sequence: CAIRETGAYNEQFF. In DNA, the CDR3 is TGTGCCATCAGGGAGACAGGGGCTTACAATGAGCAGTTCTTC.

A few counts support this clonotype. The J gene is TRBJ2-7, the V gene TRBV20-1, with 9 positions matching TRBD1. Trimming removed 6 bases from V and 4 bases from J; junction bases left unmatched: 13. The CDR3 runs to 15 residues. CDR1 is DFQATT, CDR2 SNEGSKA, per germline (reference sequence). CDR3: CSAHSSGQGKYEQYF. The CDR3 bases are TGCAGTGCCCACAGCTCGGGACAGGGAAAATACGAGCAGTACTTC.

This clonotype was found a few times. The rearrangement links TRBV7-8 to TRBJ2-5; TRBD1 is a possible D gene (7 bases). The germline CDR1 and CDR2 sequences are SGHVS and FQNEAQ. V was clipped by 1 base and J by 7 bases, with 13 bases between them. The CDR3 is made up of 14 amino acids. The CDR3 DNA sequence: TGTGCCAGCAGCTTAGTGTCGGAGGGGGCGACCCAGTACTTC. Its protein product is CASSLVSEGATQYF.

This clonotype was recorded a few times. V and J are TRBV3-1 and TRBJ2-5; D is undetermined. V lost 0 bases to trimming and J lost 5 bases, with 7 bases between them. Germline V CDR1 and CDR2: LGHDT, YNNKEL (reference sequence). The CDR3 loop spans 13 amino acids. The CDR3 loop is CASSQDRPETQYF. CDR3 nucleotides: TGTGCCAGCAGCCAAGACCGGCCGGAGACCCAGTACTTC.

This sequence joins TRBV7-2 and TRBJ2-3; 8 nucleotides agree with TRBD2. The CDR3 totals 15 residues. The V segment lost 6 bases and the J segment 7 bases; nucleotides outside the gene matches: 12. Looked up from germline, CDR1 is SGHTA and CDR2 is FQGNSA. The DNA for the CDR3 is TGTGCCAGCAGGCCAATCAGCGGGGGTTCATATACGCAGTATTTT. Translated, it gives CASRPISGGSYTQYF. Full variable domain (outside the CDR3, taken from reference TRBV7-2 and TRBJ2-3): GAGVSQSPSNKVTEKGKDVELRCDPISGHTALYWYRQSLGQGLEFLIYFQGNSAPDKSGLPSDRFSAERTGGSVSTLTIQRTQQEDSAVYLCASRPISGGSYTQYFGPGTRLTVL.

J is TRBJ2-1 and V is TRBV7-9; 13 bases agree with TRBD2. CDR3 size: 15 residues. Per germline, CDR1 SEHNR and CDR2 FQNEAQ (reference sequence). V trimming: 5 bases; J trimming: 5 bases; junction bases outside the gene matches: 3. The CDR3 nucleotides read TGTGCCAGCAGCAGAACTAGCGGGGGGGACAATGAGCAGTTCTTC. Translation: CASSRTSGGDNEQFF.

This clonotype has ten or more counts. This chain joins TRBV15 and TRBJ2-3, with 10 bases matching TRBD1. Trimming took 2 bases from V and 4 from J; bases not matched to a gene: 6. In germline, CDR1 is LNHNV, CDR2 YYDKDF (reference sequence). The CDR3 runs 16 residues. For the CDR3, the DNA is TGTGCCACCAGCAGACCATCCGGACAGGGGGCAGATACGCAGTATTTT. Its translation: CATSRPSGQGADTQYF.

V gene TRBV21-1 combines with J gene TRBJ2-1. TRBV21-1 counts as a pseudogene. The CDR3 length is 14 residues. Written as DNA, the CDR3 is TGTGCCAGCAGCAAAGAAGAGCGCTACAATGAGCAGTTCTTC. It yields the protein CASSKEERYNEQFF.